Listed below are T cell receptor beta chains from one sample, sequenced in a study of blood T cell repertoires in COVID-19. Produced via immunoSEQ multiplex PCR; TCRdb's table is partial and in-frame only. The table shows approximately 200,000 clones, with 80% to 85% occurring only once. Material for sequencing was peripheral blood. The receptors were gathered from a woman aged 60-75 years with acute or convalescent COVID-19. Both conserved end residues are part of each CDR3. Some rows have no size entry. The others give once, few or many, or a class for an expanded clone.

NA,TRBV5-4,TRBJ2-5,CASSLGGAETQYF
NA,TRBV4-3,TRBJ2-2,CASSPFHTGELFF
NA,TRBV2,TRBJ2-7,CAGSGDNYEQYF
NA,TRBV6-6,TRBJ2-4,CASSRQGAKNIQYF
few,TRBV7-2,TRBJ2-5,CASSLRPGGGRQETQYF
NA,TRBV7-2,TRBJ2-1,CASSLLAGPSSYNEQFF
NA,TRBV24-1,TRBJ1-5,CATRAGQVDGNQPQHF
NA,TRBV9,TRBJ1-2,CASSHRRTGGYTF
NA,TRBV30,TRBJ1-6,CAWRSYGGSPLHF
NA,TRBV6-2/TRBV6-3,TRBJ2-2,CASSYTRYTGELFF
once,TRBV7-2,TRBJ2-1,CASSLSRNNEQFF
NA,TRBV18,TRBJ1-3,CASSAGTGLNSGNTIYF
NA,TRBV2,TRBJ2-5,CASGSQETQYF
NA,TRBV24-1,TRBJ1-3,CATSSRQPFSGNTIYF
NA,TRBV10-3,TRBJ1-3,CAINDLQGNTIYF
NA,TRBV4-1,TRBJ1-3,CASSPLRQGGNTIYF
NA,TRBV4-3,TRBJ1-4,CASSQEGHLQGSGEKLFF
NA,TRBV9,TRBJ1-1,CASSVASGGTEAFF
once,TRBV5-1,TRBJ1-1,CASSLNAFTPREAFF
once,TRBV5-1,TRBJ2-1,CASSFMLPGHNEQFF
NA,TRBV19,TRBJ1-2,CASKTGTGVSYGYTF
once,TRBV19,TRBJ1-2,CASSTGRLGQDSGYTF